Sequencing of this TCR beta chain was carried out in a study of molecular identifiers for immune sequencing clone quantification. Study-wide results and limits: Molecules of identical TCR sharing a barcode could underestimate highly expanded clone sizes. Clones with over 20 RNA copies captured over 99% of effector molecules but under 1% of naive ones. Jurkat TCR RNA spiked in from one cell could reportedly be detected among one million naive cells.

The CD8+CD4-CCR7+CD45RA+ phenotype defined the sorted naive CD8 T cells. Germline V gives CDR1 SGHVS, CDR2 FNYEAQ. The V gene end was trimmed by 0 bases and the J gene end by 0 bases; junction bases not matched to a gene: 5. CDR3 length: 17 amino acids. TCRdb ran MiXCR on the PCR reads and lists one entry per CDR3 protein. The data contain fewer than 350,000 distinct CDR3 sequences, roughly a quarter of them singletons. In this sample, this clonotype turned up many times. Its antigen remains unidentified. The source of this sequence is a human donor in good health. Some libraries in this study had Jurkat cell RNA spiked in. Sequencing used naive CD8+ T cells from blood, with Jurkat cell RNA spiked in. Noted subset: FACS-sorted CD8+CD4-CCR7+CD45RA+ naive T cells. This chain uses TRBV7-6 with TRBJ2-5, with 9 bases fitting TRBD2. CDR3 coding DNA: TGTGCCAGCAGCTTAGCAGAGACTAGCGGATACCAAGAGACCCAGTACTTC. Translated, it gives CASSLAETSGYQETQYF.